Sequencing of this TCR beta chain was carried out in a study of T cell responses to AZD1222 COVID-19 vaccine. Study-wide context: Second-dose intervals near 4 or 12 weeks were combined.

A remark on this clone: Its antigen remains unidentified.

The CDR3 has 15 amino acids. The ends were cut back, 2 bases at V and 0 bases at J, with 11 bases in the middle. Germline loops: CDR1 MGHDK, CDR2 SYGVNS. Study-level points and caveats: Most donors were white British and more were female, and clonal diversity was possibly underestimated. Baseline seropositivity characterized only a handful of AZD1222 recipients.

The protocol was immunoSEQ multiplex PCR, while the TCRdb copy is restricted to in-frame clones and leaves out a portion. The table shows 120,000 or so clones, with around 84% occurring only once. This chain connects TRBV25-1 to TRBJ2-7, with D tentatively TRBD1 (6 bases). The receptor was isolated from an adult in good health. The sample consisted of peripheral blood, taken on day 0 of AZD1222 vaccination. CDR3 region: CASSETGLSSYEQYF. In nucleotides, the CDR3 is TGTGCCAGCAGTGAAACAGGGTTGAGCTCCTACGAGCAGTACTTC.